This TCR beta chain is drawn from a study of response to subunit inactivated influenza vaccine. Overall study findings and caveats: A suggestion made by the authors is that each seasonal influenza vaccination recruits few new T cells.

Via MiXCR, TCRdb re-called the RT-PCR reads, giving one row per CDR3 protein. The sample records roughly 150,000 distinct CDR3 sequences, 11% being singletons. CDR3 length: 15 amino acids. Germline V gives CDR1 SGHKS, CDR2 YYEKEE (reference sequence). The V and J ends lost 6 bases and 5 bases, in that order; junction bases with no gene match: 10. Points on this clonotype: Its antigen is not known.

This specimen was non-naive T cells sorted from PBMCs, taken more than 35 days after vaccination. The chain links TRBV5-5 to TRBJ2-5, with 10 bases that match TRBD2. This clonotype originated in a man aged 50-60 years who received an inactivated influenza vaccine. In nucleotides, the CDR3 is TGTGCCAGCAACCCTAGCGGGGGCTGGCTGGAGACCCAGTACTTC. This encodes CASNPSGGWLETQYF. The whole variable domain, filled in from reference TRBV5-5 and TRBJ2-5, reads DAGVTQSPTHLIKTRGQQVTLRCSPISGHKSVSWYQQVLGQGPQFIFQYYEKEERGRGNFPDRFSARQFPNYSSELNVNALLLGDSALYLCASNPSGGWLETQYFGPGTRLLVL.